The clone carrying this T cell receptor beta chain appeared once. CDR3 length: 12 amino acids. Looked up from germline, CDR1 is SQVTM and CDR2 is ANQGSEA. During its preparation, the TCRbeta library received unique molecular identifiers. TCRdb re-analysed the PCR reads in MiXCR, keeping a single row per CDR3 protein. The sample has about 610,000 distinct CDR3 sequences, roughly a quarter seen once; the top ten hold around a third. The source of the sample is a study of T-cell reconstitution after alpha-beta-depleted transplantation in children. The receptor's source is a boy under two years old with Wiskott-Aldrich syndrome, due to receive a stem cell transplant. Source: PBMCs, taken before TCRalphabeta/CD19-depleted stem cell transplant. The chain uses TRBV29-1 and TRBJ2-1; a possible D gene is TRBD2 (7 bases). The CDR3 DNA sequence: TGCTCCGGCAGGGAGGGGGACAATGAGCAGTTCTTC. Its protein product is CSGREGDNEQFF.